A selection of T cell receptor beta chains follows, all from one sample in a study of cytomegalovirus exposure and HLA in healthy donors. Method: immunoSEQ multiplex PCR; TCRdb's copy keeps in-frame clones and lacks some. This table has approximately 290,000 clones, 75% to 85% appearing once. Sequencing was performed on PBMCs. Receptors were obtained from a girl aged 2-10 years in good health and CMV-seronegative. CDR3s include the opening cysteine and the closing phenylalanine or tryptophan. The D gene is left open where the match is weak. For some rows the clone size is stated as once, few or many, or as a class when expanded; others skip it.

TRBV7-2	TRBJ2-7	few	NA	CASSLTSSSEQYF	TGTGCCAGCAGCCTCACTAGTTCGAGCGAGCAGTACTTC
TRBV10-3	TRBJ2-3	once	TRBD2	CAIALERGATDTQYF	TGTGCCATCGCGCTTGAGCGGGGGGCCACAGATACGCAGTATTTT
TRBV28	TRBJ1-2	NA	NA	CASSRQRTDFRYGYTF	TGTGCCAGCAGTAGGCAAAGGACAGACTTCCGCTATGGCTACACCTTC
TRBV5-8	TRBJ2-7	NA	TRBD1	CASSFRDSITYEQYF	TGTGCCAGCAGCTTTAGGGACAGCATAACCTACGAGCAGTACTTC
TRBV10-3	TRBJ1-5	once	NA	CAISESRGSNQPQHF	TGTGCCATCAGTGAGTCTAGGGGAAGCAATCAGCCCCAGCATTTT
TRBV5-1	TRBJ1-4	few	TRBD1	CASSWGQGTEKLFF	TGCGCCAGCAGCTGGGGACAGGGAACTGAAAAACTGTTTTTT
TRBV7-9	TRBJ2-2	NA	NA	CASSLEHQTNTGELLF	TGTGCCAGCAGCTTGGAGCATCAAACGAACACCGGGGAGCTGCTTTTT
TRBV19	TRBJ1-5	NA	NA	CASSIKVRSVNQPQHF	TGTGCCAGTAGTATAAAAGTTCGATCGGTGAATCAGCCCCAGCATTTT
TRBV6-4	TRBJ1-2	NA	NA	CASSPGAVGRRSYGYTF	TGTGCCAGCAGCCCCGGCGCCGTGGGGAGGAGAAGCTATGGCTACACCTTC
TRBV5-6	TRBJ1-1	NA	NA	CASTKQGTEAFF	TGTGCCAGCACGAAACAGGGAACTGAAGCTTTCTTT
TRBV18	TRBJ2-2	NA	NA	CASSPLAGGTGELFF	TGTGCCAGCTCACCACTTGCCGGGGGCACCGGGGAGCTGTTTTTT
TRBV27	TRBJ2-2	NA	NA	CASRTSIRSSTGELFF	TGTGCCAGCCGTACTAGTATAAGGTCTAGCACCGGGGAGCTGTTTTTT
TRBV6-6	TRBJ2-7	NA	TRBD2	CASRVAGGPGEQYF	TGTGCCAGCAGGGTAGCGGGAGGGCCGGGCGAGCAGTACTTC
TRBV4-1	TRBJ1-5	NA	NA	CASSQGYRGNQPQHF	TGCGCCAGCAGCCAAGGGTACAGGGGCAATCAGCCCCAGCATTTT
TRBV4-2	TRBJ1-2	NA	NA	CASSQGTQSNYGYTF	TGTGCCAGCAGCCAAGGTACACAGTCTAACTATGGCTACACCTTC
TRBV30	TRBJ1-6	few	TRBD1	CAWSVRGQGWGSYNSPLHF	TGTGCCTGGAGTGTACGGGGACAGGGATGGGGGTCCTATAATTCACCCCTCCACTTT
TRBV18	TRBJ1-1	NA	NA	CASSLRYFEAFF	TGTGCCAGCTCACTACGGTACTTCGAAGCTTTCTTT
TRBV7-6	TRBJ2-3	NA	NA	CASSLMMRGADTQYF	TGTGCCAGCAGCTTGATGATGCGGGGCGCAGATACGCAGTATTTT
TRBV7-9	TRBJ1-4	NA	TRBD1	CASSIDRDRLNEKLFF	TGTGCCAGCAGCATAGACCGGGACAGGCTTAATGAAAAACTGTTTTTT
TRBV5-8	TRBJ2-5	NA	TRBD1	CASSRRGQGAGTQYF	TGTGCCAGCAGCAGGCGCGGGCAGGGGGCGGGGACCCAGTACTTC
TRBV11-2	TRBJ2-2	NA	NA	CASSFENRERPPRGGELFF	TGTGCCAGCAGCTTCGAAAACAGGGAAAGGCCACCCAGGGGTGGGGAGCTGTTTTTT
TRBV19	TRBJ2-1	NA	TRBD2	CASSPREGKWHEQFF	TGTGCCAGTAGTCCCAGGGAGGGGAAGTGGCATGAGCAGTTCTTC
TRBV28	TRBJ1-1	NA	NA	CASSRDTTNTEAFF	TGTGCCAGCAGCAGGGACACCACGAACACTGAAGCTTTCTTT
TRBV7-2	TRBJ1-1	NA	TRBD1	CASSLNRGLDTEAFF	TGTGCCAGCAGCCTAAACAGGGGGCTGGACACTGAAGCTTTCTTT
TRBV30	TRBJ1-4	NA	NA	CAWSVRLGHSTATNEKLFF	TGTGCCTGGAGTGTACGATTAGGTCATTCGACTGCAACTAATGAAAAACTGTTTTTT
TRBV27	TRBJ2-1	once	NA	CASSLKESNEQFF	TGTGCCAGCAGTTTAAAGGAGAGCAATGAGCAGTTCTTC
TRBV5-1	TRBJ2-3	once	TRBD2	CASSLGTSGSTDTQYF	TGCGCCAGCAGCTTAGGGACTAGCGGGAGCACAGATACGCAGTATTTT
TRBV5-4	TRBJ2-1	NA	TRBD2	CASSLVTTGGAQFF	TGTGCCAGCAGCTTGGTAACGACGGGGGGGGCTCAGTTCTTC
TRBV2	TRBJ2-2	NA	NA	CASKTAVTGELFF	TGTGCCAGCAAGACAGCCGTCACCGGGGAGCTGTTTTTT
TRBV7-6	TRBJ1-4	NA	NA	CASSDPGSNEKLFF	TGTGCCAGCAGCGACCCAGGGTCTAATGAAAAACTGTTTTTT
TRBV7-9	TRBJ2-7	NA	TRBD1	CASSPGTGSYEQYF	TGTGCCAGCAGCCCCGGGACAGGCTCCTACGAGCAGTACTTC
TRBV6-5	TRBJ2-3	NA	TRBD2	CASSYSVSGVNAQYF	TGTGCCAGCAGTTACTCCGTTAGCGGGGTTAATGCGCAGTATTTT
TRBV9	TRBJ1-1	NA	TRBD1	CASSVEGTGFVEAFF	TGTGCCAGCAGCGTAGAGGGGACAGGGTTTGTTGAAGCTTTCTTT
TRBV28	TRBJ1-2	NA	TRBD1	CASIKQGAPANYGYTF	TGTGCCAGCATCAAGCAGGGGGCACCGGCTAACTATGGCTACACCTTC
TRBV7-9	TRBJ1-4	NA	TRBD1	CASSPDRGEEKLFF	TGTGCCAGCAGCCCGGACAGGGGGGAAGAAAAACTGTTTTTT
TRBV6-6	TRBJ1-1	NA	NA	CATFSGAGTTEAFF	TGTGCCACCTTTAGCGGGGCGGGTACCACTGAAGCTTTCTTT
TRBV29-1	TRBJ1-2	NA	NA	CSVGLLREGYTF	TGCAGCGTGGGTCTTTTGAGGGAAGGCTACACCTTC
TRBV6-5	TRBJ1-5	NA	TRBD1	CASRSGTGVNQPQHF	TGTGCCAGCAGATCCGGGACAGGGGTTAATCAGCCCCAGCATTTT
TRBV28	TRBJ2-5	NA	NA	CASRSPTTRGETQYF	TGTGCCAGCAGATCACCGACTACCCGGGGGGAGACCCAGTACTTC
TRBV7-2	TRBJ2-7	NA	TRBD2	CASSQASGRAEQYF	TGTGCCAGCAGCCAAGCTAGCGGGAGGGCCGAGCAGTACTTC
TRBV30	TRBJ2-1	NA	NA	CAWSSRGLGDEQFF	TGTGCCTGGAGTAGCCGGGGTTTGGGAGATGAGCAGTTCTTC
TRBV10-3	TRBJ1-1	NA	NA	CAISPRMGNTEAFF	TGTGCCATCAGTCCGCGGATGGGGAACACTGAAGCTTTCTTT
TRBV7-9	TRBJ2-7	NA	NA	CSSSLRPFGALYYEQYF	TGTTCCAGCAGCTTACGACCCTTTGGGGCCCTCTACTACGAGCAGTACTTC
TRBV6-4	TRBJ1-5	NA	TRBD1	CASTGGQGRNQPQHF	TGTGCCAGCACCGGGGGACAGGGGCGTAATCAGCCCCAGCATTTT
TRBV7-2	TRBJ2-5	NA	NA	CASSLNKQETQYF	TGTGCCAGCAGCTTAAACAAGCAAGAGACCCAGTACTTC
TRBV6-6	TRBJ1-4	NA	NA	CASSWTPREKLFF	TGTGCCAGCAGTTGGACTCCCCGAGAAAAACTGTTTTTT